This TCR beta chain originates from a study of cytomegalovirus exposure and HLA in healthy donors. The wider study: Assignment to the Caucasian-associated ancestry cluster applied to approximately 80% of the approximately 380 genotyped donors.

CDR1 is MNHNY and CDR2 is SVGAGI in the germline V gene (reference sequence). This CDR3 contains 13 residues. Trimming removed 7 bases at V and 3 bases at J, with 10 bases between. Researchers ran the PCR with 60 Vbeta and 13 Jbeta primers. The method was immunoSEQ multiplex PCR; TCRdb's version includes in-frame clones alone and lacks a portion of them. Its table records around 100,000 clones. Study-wide results and limits: As a later analysis showed, several of the most significant clusters appeared to be linked to common viral pathogens. From TCR beta sequences, most subjects' HLA-A and HLA-B alleles were reportedly predicted accurately.

Worth noting for this clone: What it binds is not known.

What was sequenced was PBMCs. The gene calls are TRBV6-6 and TRBJ2-1; possibly TRBD1 for D (5 bases). This clonotype was obtained from a man aged 25-45 years in good health and CMV-seronegative. CDR3 protein: CASTRGIYNEQFF. Here the CDR3 DNA reads TGTGCCAGCACAAGGGGCATCTACAATGAGCAGTTCTTC.